Described below is a single T cell receptor (beta chain) sequence and its context. V was pared by 1 base and J by 3 bases, with 1 base of the junction left unmatched. Germline assignment: CDR1 SGHAT and CDR2 FQNNGV. This CDR3 region has 15 residues. These data originate in a study of blood T cell repertoires in COVID-19. In the study overall: From the United States, Italy and Spain came samples of acute and convalescent COVID-19.

In the original analysis: The assay estimated nucleated cells by amplifying reference gene primers. The method was immunoSEQ multiplex PCR; TCRdb's version includes in-frame clones alone and lacks a portion of them. That table supplies the V and J calls and clone size; D and trimming were determined from the DNA. The table lists approximately 200,000 clones, roughly 80% of them singletons, with 10% in the top ten. The sequencing input was peripheral blood. This TCR came from an elderly woman with COVID-19, enrolled during active disease. The rearrangement joins TRBV11-2 to TRBJ1-1; TRBD1 aligns across 11 bases. The CDR3 loop reads CASSLGTGGYTEAFF. In nucleotides, the CDR3 is TGTGCCAGCAGCTTAGGGACAGGGGGCTACACTGAAGCTTTCTTT.